These 20 T cell receptor beta chains were all obtained from the same sample, sequenced in a study of early T cells in non-severe SARS-CoV-2 infection (dated by TCRdb to the early 2020s). Libraries were prepared through 5' RACE. The sequencer listed for this sample is NextSeq 500. Using fastp at Q25 and MiXCR, TCRdb reprocessed the public reads and kept productive beta chains. For every CDR3 protein sequence, its rows merge into one entry that carries the most common genes and DNA. The sample table shows tens of thousands of distinct CDR3 sequences, and less than 10% are seen once. Approximately 5.4% of the sample lies in the top ten. Sequencing used whole blood, obtained at baseline. The receptors come from an adult who was a healthcare worker with PCR-confirmed SARS-CoV-2 infection or an uninfected control (not recorded which).

This clonotype was picked up a small number of times. J is TRBJ2-7 and V is TRBV6-5, with 9 bases aligning to TRBD1. V dropped 6 bases and J dropped 3; count of bases not matched to a gene: 9. Germline CDR1 and CDR2: MNHEY and SVGAGI. This CDR3 region has 15 residues. This chain's CDR3 is CASSYGDREFYEQYF. The CDR3 region has the DNA TGTGCCAGCAGCTACGGGGACAGGGAGTTCTACGAGCAGTACTTC.

This clonotype came up many times. This rearrangement joins TRBV7-9 to TRBJ2-2; D is possibly TRBD2 (6 bases). The V end was cut by 5 bases, the J end by 2 bases, with 12 bases between. This CDR3 contains 15 residues. Germline loops: CDR1 SEHNR, CDR2 FQNEAQ (reference sequence). The CDR3 DNA reads TGTGCCAGCAGCCCCGGGACTCTAAACACCGGGGAGCTGTTTTTT. Translating it yields CASSPGTLNTGELFF.

Many counts were recorded for this clonotype. The chain is built from TRBV2 and TRBJ1-1, with 8 bases that match TRBD1. The CDR3 has 14 amino acids. V was pared by 4 bases and J by 5 bases, with 6 bases of the junction left unmatched. Germline V lookup: CDR1 SNHLY, CDR2 FYNNEI. CDR3 nucleotides: TGTGCCAGCAGTGTTGGGACAGGTCGGACTGAAGCTTTCTTT. This codes for CASSVGTGRTEAFF.

The chain links TRBV7-2 to TRBJ2-7; D possibly uses TRBD1 or TRBD2 (5 bases each). The CDR3 runs to 16 residues. From germline, CDR1 is SGHTA and CDR2 FQGNSA. V shed 6 bases and J shed 4 bases, with 22 bases lying between them. The CDR3 spells CASRWSSLGPSYEQYF. CDR3 nucleotide sequence: TGTGCCAGCAGGTGGTCTTCCTTGGGACCGAGTTACGAGCAGTACTTC.

This clonotype was seen a handful of times. V and J are TRBV7-2 and TRBJ1-2, with D unclear. The CDR3 extends over 13 amino acids. V shed 2 bases and J shed 2 bases, with 6 bases lying between them. CDR1 is SGHTA and CDR2 is FQGNSA in the germline V gene. The CDR3 protein is CASSLTRNYGYTF. The CDR3 nucleotides are TGTGCCAGCAGCTTAACCAGAAACTATGGCTACACCTTC.

At least ten counts were recorded for this clonotype. This chain joins TRBV18 and TRBJ2-1; a possible D gene is TRBD2 (5 bases). Germline V gene data show CDR1 as KGHSH and CDR2 as LQKENI. This CDR3 region has 12 residues. V lost 2 bases and J lost 15, with 14 bases in between. This CDR3 reads CASSPNNYGGFF. CDR3 DNA: TGTGCCAGCTCACCAAACAACTATGGAGGGTTCTTC.

This clonotype has more than one count but fewer than ten. This chain links TRBV28 with TRBJ2-7; 9 bases are a match to TRBD1. The CDR3 totals 15 residues. V lost 4 bases and J lost 5; bases outside the gene matches: 9. Germline assignment: CDR1 MDHEN and CDR2 SYDVKM. CDR3 bases: TGTGCCAGCAGTTCCTGGGGGGACAGGGTAAACGAGCAGTACTTC. Encoded protein: CASSSWGDRVNEQYF.

There are many counts of this clonotype. This chain joins TRBV19 and TRBJ1-5, with a possible D match to TRBD1 (5 bases). CDR1 is LNHDA and CDR2 is SQIVND in the germline V gene (reference sequence). With 5 bases removed from V and 4 bases from J, the gap between germline ends came to 12 bases. CDR3 length: 14 amino acids. CDR3: CASSPTGLNQPQHF. CDR3 nucleotide sequence: TGTGCCAGTAGTCCAACAGGTTTGAATCAGCCCCAGCATTTT.

The CDR3 sequence: CASSLEGTQPQHF. The CDR3 bases are TGTGCCAGCAGCTTAGAGGGAACTCAGCCCCAGCATTTT. This rearrangement joins TRBV7-2 to TRBJ1-5; no firm D call. Germline CDR1 reads SGHTA; CDR2 reads FQGNSA. The CDR3 contains 13 residues. V dropped 1 base and J dropped 6 bases, with 7 bases sitting between them.

The chain employs TRBV18 and TRBJ2-2; the match to TRBD2 covers 7 bases. CDR1 and CDR2 (germline): KGHSH, LQKENI. Germline trimming cut 3 bases from V and 6 bases from J; bases unmatched to any gene: 10. CDR3 length equals 16 residues. The chain's CDR3 is CASSPLVKAGPGELFF. The CDR3, as DNA: TGTGCCAGCTCACCCTTGGTGAAAGCGGGGCCCGGGGAGCTGTTTTTT.

This clonotype has ten or more counts. This rearrangement joins TRBV12-3 or TRBV12-4 to TRBJ2-1; a possible D gene is TRBD1 (5 bases). The V end lost 5 bases, the J end lost 6 bases, and 20 bases lay between the germline ends. The CDR3 has 16 residues. CDR3 in DNA: TGTGCCAGCAGTCCCTTCGTGACAGTGACTCGCAATGAGCAGTTCTTC. Translating it yields CASSPFVTVTRNEQFF.

Many counts were recorded for this clonotype. The rearrangement joins TRBV7-8 to TRBJ2-1; TRBD2 matches 10 bases. J gave up 3 bases and V 5 bases, and 10 bases lay outside the gene matches. CDR3 size: 17 residues. Germline CDR1 SGHVS, CDR2 FQNEAQ. The CDR3: CASSPLSIAGGYNEQFF. CDR3 nucleotides: TGTGCCAGCAGCCCCCTCTCAATAGCGGGGGGCTACAATGAGCAGTTCTTC.

This clonotype has a count of ten or more. The V and J genes are TRBV6-4 and TRBJ2-3, with 9 bases aligning to TRBD1. The V and J ends lost 2 bases and 4 bases, in that order; junction bases with no gene match: 7. The CDR3 has 16 amino acids. CDR1 is MRHNA, CDR2 SNTAGT, per germline. The CDR3 DNA reads TGTGCCAGCAGTGACACCGCGGACAGGGGATCAGATACGCAGTATTTT. This gives the protein CASSDTADRGSDTQYF.

The chain links TRBV5-1 to TRBJ2-7; no firm D call. The CDR3 spans 12 residues. Per the germline V gene, CDR1 is SGHRS and CDR2 is YFSETQ. Trimming took off 3 bases at V and 5 bases at J, with 9 bases between the two ends. CDR3 residues: CASSSPSDEQYF. The CDR3 region has the DNA TGCGCCAGCAGCTCCCCCTCGGACGAGCAGTACTTC.

This clonotype was found a few times. V gene TRBV18 combines with J gene TRBJ1-6; maybe TRBD1 (5 bases). Trimming shortened V by 1 base and J by 7 bases, and 14 bases separated the two germline ends. CDR1 KGHSH and CDR2 LQKENI come from the germline V gene. The CDR3 sequence is 16 residues long. The CDR3 region has the DNA TGTGCCAGCTCACCACTCGCAGGGTCACAGAATTCACCCCTCCACTTT. This gives the protein CASSPLAGSQNSPLHF.

In this sample, this clonotype turned up many times. This sequence joins TRBV29-1 and TRBJ2-1; D is possibly TRBD1 or TRBD2 (5 bases each). V was shortened by 5 bases and J by 0 bases, with 11 bases between the two germline ends. From germline, CDR1 is SQVTM and CDR2 ANQGSEA. CDR3 length: 14 residues. CDR3 region: CSVTGPSSYNEQFF. For the CDR3, the DNA is TGCAGCGTTACGGGACCCAGCTCCTACAATGAGCAGTTCTTC.

The table lists this clonotype with a few counts. V is TRBV18 and J is TRBJ2-5; D remains ambiguous. This CDR3 is built from 14 residues. The germline V gene encodes CDR1 KGHSH and CDR2 LQKENI. V was cut by 0 bases and J by 1 base, with 6 bases left in between. CDR3 sequence (DNA): TGTGCCAGCTCACCACCGAACAGCCAAGAGACCCAGTACTTC. Its translation is CASSPPNSQETQYF.

This clonotype was seen a few times. Mismatch with germline at one junction end may stem from a read error. The chain joins TRBV10-3 to TRBJ1-1, with D hard to call. CDR3 length equals 14 residues. CDR1 is ENHRY, CDR2 SYGVKD, per germline. CDR3 residues: CAISESSANTEAFF. The CDR3 DNA reads as TGTGCCATCAGTGAGTCGTCGGCGAACACTGAAGCCTTCTTT.

There are a few counts of this clonotype. The rearrangement joins TRBV6-7 to TRBJ2-7; 7 nucleotides match TRBD2. TRBV6-7 is filed as an ORF, its function uncertain. This CDR3 is 15 amino acids long. J gave up 2 bases and V 8 bases, and 12 bases lay outside the gene matches. The CDR3 sequence: CASPAGWRGTYEQYF. The CDR3 DNA is TGTGCCAGCCCCGCTGGGTGGCGGGGGACCTACGAGCAGTACTTC.

This clonotype came up a few times. The chain uses TRBV21-1 and TRBJ2-1; whether TRBD1, the table's D call, matches the DNA was not checked. TRBV21-1 is reported as a pseudogene. CDR3 length: 13 amino acids. The CDR3 DNA is TGTGCCAGCCACGGGACAGTTGACAATGAGCAGTTCTTC. It translates to CASHGTVDNEQFF.